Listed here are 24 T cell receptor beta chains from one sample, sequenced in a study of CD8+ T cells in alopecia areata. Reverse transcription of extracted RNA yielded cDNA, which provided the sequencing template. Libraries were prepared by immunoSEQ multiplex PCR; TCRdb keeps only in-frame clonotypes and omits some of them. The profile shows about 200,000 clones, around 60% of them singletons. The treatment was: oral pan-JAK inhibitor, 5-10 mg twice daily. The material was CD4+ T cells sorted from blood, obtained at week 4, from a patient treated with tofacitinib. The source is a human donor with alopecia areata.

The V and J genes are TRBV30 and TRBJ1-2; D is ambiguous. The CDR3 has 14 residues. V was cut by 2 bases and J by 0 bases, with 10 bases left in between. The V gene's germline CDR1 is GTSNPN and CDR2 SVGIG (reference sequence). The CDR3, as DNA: TGTGCCTGGAGTCCTAAGTCCGCTAACTATGGCTACACCTTC. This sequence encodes CAWSPKSANYGYTF.

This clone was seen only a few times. CDR3 DNA sequence: TGTGCCAGCAGCTTAGAGAGTCCGGGACAGGGCCTCGAGCAGTACTTC. It codes for CASSLESPGQGLEQYF. V and J are TRBV7-9 and TRBJ2-7; 9 nucleotides line up with TRBD1. Germline V CDR1 and CDR2: SEHNR, FQNEAQ (reference sequence). This CDR3 spans 16 amino acids. Losses at the gene ends were 1 base for V and 6 bases for J; bases not matched to a gene: 10. The whole variable domain, filled in from reference TRBV7-9 and TRBJ2-7, reads DTGVSQNPRHKITKRGQNVTFRCDPISEHNRLYWYRQTLGQGPEFLTYFQNEAQLEKSRLLSDRFSAERPKGSFSTLEIQRTEQGDSAMYLCASSLESPGQGLEQYFGPGTRLTVT.

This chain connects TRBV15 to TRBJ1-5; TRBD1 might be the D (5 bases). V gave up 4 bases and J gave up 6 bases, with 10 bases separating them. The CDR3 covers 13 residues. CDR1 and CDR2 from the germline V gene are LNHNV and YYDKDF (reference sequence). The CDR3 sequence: CATSKGAAQPQHF. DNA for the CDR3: TGTGCCACCAGCAAAGGGGCGGCTCAGCCCCAGCATTTT. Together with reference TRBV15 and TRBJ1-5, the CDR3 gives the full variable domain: DAMVIQNPRYQVTQFGKPVTLSCSQTLNHNVMYWYQQKSSQAPKLLFHYYDKDFNNEADTPDNFQSRRPNTSFCFLDIRSPGLGDTAMYLCATSKGAAQPQHFGDGTRLSIL.

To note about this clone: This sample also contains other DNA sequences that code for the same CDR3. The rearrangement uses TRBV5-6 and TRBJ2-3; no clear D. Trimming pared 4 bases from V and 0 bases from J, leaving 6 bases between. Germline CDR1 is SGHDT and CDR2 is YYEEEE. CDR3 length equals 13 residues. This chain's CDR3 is CASSQGSTDTQYF. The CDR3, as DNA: TGTGCCAGCAGCCAAGGTAGCACAGATACGCAGTATTTT.

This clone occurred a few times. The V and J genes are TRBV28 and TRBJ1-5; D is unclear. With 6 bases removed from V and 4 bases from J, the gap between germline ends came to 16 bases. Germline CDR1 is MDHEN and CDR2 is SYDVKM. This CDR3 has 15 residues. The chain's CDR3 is CASSLVRTFNQPQHF. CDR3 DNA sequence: TGTGCCAGCAGCCTTGTCCGGACGTTTAATCAGCCCCAGCATTTT.

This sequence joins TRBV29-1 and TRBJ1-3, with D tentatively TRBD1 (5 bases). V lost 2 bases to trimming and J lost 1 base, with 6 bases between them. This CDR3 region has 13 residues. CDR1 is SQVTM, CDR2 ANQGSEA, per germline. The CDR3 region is CSVERGSGNTIYF. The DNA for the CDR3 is TGCAGCGTTGAAAGGGGATCTGGAAACACCATATATTTT. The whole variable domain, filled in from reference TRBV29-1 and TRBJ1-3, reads SAVISQKPSRDICQRGTSLTIQCQVDSQVTMMFWYRQQPGQSLTLIATANQGSEATYESGFVIDKFPISRPNLTFSTLTVSNMSPEDSSIYLCSVERGSGNTIYFGEGSWLTVV.

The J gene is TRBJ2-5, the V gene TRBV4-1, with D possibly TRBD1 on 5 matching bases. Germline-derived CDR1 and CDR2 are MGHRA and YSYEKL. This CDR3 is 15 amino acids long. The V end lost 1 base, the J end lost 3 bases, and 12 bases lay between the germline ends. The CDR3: CASSQVDTREETQYF. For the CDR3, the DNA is TGCGCCAGCAGCCAAGTGGACACTCGTGAAGAGACCCAGTACTTC.

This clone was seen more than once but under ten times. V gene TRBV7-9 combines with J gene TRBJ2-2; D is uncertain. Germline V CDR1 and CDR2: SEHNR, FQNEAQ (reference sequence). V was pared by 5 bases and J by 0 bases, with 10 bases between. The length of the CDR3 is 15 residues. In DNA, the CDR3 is TGTGCCAGCAGCGGCCGGGCCTCGAACACCGGGGAGCTGTTTTTT. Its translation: CASSGRASNTGELFF. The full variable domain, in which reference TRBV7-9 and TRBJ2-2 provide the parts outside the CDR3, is DTGVSQNPRHKITKRGQNVTFRCDPISEHNRLYWYRQTLGQGPEFLTYFQNEAQLEKSRLLSDRFSAERPKGSFSTLEIQRTEQGDSAMYLCASSGRASNTGELFFGEGSRLTVL.

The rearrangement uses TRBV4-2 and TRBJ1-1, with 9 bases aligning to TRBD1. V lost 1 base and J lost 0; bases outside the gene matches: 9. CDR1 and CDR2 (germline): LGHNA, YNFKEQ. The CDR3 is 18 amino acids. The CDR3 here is CASSQAPGQGLMNTEAFF. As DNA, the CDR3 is TGTGCCAGCAGCCAAGCTCCGGGACAGGGCCTCATGAACACTGAAGCTTTCTTT.

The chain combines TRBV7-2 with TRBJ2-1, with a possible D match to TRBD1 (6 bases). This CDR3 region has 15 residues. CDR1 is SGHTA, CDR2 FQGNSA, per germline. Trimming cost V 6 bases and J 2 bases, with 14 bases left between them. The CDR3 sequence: CASSGGRAPYNEQFF. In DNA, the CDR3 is TGTGCCAGCAGTGGGGGCAGGGCCCCCTACAATGAGCAGTTCTTC.

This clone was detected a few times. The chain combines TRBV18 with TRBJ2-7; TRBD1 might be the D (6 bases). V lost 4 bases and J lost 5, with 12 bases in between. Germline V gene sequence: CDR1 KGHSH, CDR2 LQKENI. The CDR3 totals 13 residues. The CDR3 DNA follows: TGTGCCAGCTCACGGCAGGGGAATGACGAGCAGTACTTC. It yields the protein CASSRQGNDEQYF. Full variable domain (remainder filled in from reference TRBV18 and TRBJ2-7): NAGVMQNPRHLVRRRGQEARLRCSPMKGHSHVYWYRQLPEEGLKFMVYLQKENIIDESGMPKERFSAEFPKEGPSILRIQQVVRGDSAAYFCASSRQGNDEQYFGPGTRLTVT.

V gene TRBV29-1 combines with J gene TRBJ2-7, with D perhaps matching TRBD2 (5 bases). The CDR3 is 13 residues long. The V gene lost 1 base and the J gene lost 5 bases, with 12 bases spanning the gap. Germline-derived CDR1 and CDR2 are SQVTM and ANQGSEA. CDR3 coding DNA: TGCAGCGTTGAAGGGGATTACGGGGACGAGCAGTACTTC. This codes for CSVEGDYGDEQYF.

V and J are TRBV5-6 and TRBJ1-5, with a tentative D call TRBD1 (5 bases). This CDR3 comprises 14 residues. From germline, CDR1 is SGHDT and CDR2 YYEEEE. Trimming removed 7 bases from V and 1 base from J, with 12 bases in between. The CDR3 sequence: CASGQGYSNQPQHF. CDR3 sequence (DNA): TGTGCCAGCGGGCAGGGATACAGCAATCAGCCCCAGCATTTT. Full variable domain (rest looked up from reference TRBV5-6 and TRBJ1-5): DAGVTQSPTHLIKTRGQQVTLRCSPKSGHDTVSWYQQALGQGPQFIFQYYEEEERQRGNFPDRFSGHQFPNYSSELNVNALLLGDSALYLCASGQGYSNQPQHFGDGTRLSIL.

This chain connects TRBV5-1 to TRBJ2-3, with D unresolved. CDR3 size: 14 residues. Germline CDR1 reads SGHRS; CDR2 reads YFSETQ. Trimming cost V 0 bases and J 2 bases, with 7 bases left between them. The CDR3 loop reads CASSLGGPTDTQYF. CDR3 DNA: TGCGCCAGCAGCTTGGGCGGACCCACAGATACGCAGTATTTT. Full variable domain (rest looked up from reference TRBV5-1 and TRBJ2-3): KAGVTQTPRYLIKTRGQQVTLSCSPISGHRSVSWYQQTPGQGLQFLFEYFSETQRNKGNFPGRFSGRQFSNSRSEMNVSTLELGDSALYLCASSLGGPTDTQYFGPGTRLTVL.

The CDR3 DNA reads TGTGCCAGCAGTCCAGTGAAAGGCCGAGAGCAGTACTTC. Translating it yields CASSPVKGREQYF. This chain links TRBV28 with TRBJ2-5; unclear D gene. The CDR3 sequence is 13 residues long. The V gene lost 5 bases and the J gene lost 11 bases, with 18 bases spanning the gap. The germline gives CDR1 MDHEN, CDR2 SYDVKM.

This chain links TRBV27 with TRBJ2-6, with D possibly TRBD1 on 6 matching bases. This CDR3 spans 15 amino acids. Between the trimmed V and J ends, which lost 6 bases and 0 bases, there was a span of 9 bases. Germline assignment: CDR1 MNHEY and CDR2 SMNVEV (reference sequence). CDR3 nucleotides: TGTGCCAGCAGAGGACAGCTCTCTGGGGCCAACGTCCTGACTTTC. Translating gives CASRGQLSGANVLTF.

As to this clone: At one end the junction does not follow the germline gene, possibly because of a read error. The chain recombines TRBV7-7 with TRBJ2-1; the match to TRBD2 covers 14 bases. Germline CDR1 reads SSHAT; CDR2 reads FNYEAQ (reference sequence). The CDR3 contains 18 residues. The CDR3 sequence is CASSSLPWTSGGRDEQFF. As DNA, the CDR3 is TGTGCTAGCAGCTCCTTACCCTGGACTAGCGGGGGGAGGGATGAGCAGTTCTTC. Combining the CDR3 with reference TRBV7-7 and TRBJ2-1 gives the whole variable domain GAGVSQSPRYKVTKRGQDVTLRCDPISSHATLYWYQQALGQGPEFLTYFNYEAQPDKSGLPSDRFSAERPEGSISTLTIQRTEQRDSAMYRCASSSLPWTSGGRDEQFFGPGTRLTVL.

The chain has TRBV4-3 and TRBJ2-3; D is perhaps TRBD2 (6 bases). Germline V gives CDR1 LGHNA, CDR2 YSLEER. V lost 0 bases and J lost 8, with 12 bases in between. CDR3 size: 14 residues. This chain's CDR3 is CASSQESGGTTQYF. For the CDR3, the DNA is TGCGCCAGCAGCCAAGAGTCTGGGGGGACTACGCAGTATTTT.

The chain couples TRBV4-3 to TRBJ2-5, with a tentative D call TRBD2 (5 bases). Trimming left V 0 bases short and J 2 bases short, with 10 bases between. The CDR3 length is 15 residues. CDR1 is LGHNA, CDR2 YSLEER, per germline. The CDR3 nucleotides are TGCGCCAGCAGCCAAGATATGGGAGAGCAAGAGACCCAGTACTTC. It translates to CASSQDMGEQETQYF.

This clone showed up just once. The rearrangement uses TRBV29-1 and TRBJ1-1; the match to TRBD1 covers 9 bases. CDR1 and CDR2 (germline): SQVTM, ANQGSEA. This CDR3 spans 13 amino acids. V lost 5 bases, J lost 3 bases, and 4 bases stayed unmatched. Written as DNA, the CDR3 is TGCAGCGTTCAACAGGGGGCAGACACTGAAGCTTTCTTT. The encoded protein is CSVQQGADTEAFF. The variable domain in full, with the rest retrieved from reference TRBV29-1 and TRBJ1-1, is SAVISQKPSRDICQRGTSLTIQCQVDSQVTMMFWYRQQPGQSLTLIATANQGSEATYESGFVIDKFPISRPNLTFSTLTVSNMSPEDSSIYLCSVQQGADTEAFFGQGTRLTVV.

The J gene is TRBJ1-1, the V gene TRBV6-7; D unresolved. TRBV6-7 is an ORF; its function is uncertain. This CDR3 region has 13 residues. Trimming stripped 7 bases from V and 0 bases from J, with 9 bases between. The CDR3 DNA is TGTGCCAGCACGGGTGATATGAACACTGAAGCTTTCTTT. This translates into CASTGDMNTEAFF.

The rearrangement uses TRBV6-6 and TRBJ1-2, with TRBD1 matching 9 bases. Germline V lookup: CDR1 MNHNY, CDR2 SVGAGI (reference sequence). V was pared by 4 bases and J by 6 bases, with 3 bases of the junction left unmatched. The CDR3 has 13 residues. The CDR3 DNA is TGTGCCAGCAGTTCCAGACAGGGGGATGGCTACACCTTC. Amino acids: CASSSRQGDGYTF.

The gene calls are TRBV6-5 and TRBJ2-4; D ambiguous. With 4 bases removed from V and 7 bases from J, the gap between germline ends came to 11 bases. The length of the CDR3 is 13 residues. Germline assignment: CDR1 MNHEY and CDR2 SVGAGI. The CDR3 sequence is CASSSAVNNIQYF. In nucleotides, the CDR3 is TGTGCCAGCAGTTCGGCAGTGAACAACATTCAGTACTTC.

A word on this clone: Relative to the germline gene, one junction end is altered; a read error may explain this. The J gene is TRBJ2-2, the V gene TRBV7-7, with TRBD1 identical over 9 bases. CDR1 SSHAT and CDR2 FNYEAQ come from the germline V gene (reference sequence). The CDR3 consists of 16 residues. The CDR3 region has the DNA TGTGCTAGCAGCGCGAAGGGACAGGGAGGCACCGGGGAGCTGTTTTTT. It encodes CASSAKGQGGTGELFF. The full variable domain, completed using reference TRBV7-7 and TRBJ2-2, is GAGVSQSPRYKVTKRGQDVTLRCDPISSHATLYWYQQALGQGPEFLTYFNYEAQPDKSGLPSDRFSAERPEGSISTLTIQRTEQRDSAMYRCASSAKGQGGTGELFFGEGSRLTVL.